These 7 T cell receptor beta chains were all obtained from the same sample, sequenced in a study of human T cells and chemical hapten exposure. The time point here: healthy volunteer bleed at 2 weeks. Total RNA came from unfractionated whole blood. TCRdb re-derived calls from the RACE reads in MiXCR, one entry per CDR3 protein. The table has about 47,000 distinct CDR3 sequences, 4.4% seen once; the top ten hold around 5.8%. Sequenced sample: whole blood. Receptors were obtained from a human donor in good health. Some clones in this sample may be carry-over from other donors' samples.

The sample holds many counts of this clonotype. The chain combines TRBV13 with TRBJ2-1; 8 nucleotides align to TRBD2. Germline lookup yields CDR1 PRHDT and CDR2 FYEKMQ (reference sequence). The CDR3 is 15 amino acids. V trimming: 5 bases; J trimming: 7 bases; junction bases outside the gene matches: 10. The CDR3 is CASSPPSGRINEQFF. CDR3 in DNA: TGTGCCAGCAGCCCGCCAAGCGGGAGAATAAATGAGCAGTTCTTC.

This clonotype came up many times. The genes are TRBV27 and TRBJ1-1, with D hard to call. The V and J ends lost 5 bases and 6 bases respectively, with 31 bases between them. CDR3 length equals 19 residues. The germline gives CDR1 MNHEY, CDR2 SMNVEV (reference sequence). CDR3 in DNA: TGTGCCAGCAGTATCATCCCCTCCGGGGTCCGCGAGGTGGTTCCTGAAGCTTTCTTT. This gives the protein CASSIIPSGVREVVPEAFF.

This clonotype was observed many times. J is TRBJ1-5 and V is TRBV28, with 7 bases that match TRBD1. The V segment lost 2 bases and the J segment 0 bases; nucleotides outside the gene matches: 7. Germline loops: CDR1 MDHEN, CDR2 SYDVKM. The CDR3 covers 17 residues. The CDR3 nucleotides read TGTGCCAGCAGTTTAACCGGACAGGTTTATAGCAATCAGCCCCAGCATTTT. Amino acid sequence: CASSLTGQVYSNQPQHF.

This clonotype was recorded at least ten times. The chain couples TRBV12-3 or TRBV12-4 to TRBJ2-7; no firm D call. The CDR3 consists of 16 residues. The germline V and J ends were trimmed by 5 bases and 2 bases, with 19 bases remaining between them. CDR3 amino acids: CASSPPPWGGPYEQYF. DNA of the CDR3: TGTGCCAGCAGTCCCCCTCCTTGGGGTGGTCCCTACGAGCAGTACTTC.

This clonotype showed up many times. This rearrangement joins TRBV29-1 to TRBJ2-5, with no clear D. Germline V lookup: CDR1 SQVTM, CDR2 ANQGSEA. Deletions cut 0 bases from V and 3 bases from J, with 5 bases between. The CDR3 has 12 amino acids. As DNA, the CDR3 is TGCAGCGTTGAAGAGGGCAAAGAGACCCAGTACTTC. It is translated as CSVEEGKETQYF.

This sequence joins TRBV5-4 and TRBJ2-1; the match to TRBD1 covers 9 bases. CDR3 length equals 17 residues. Germline-derived CDR1 and CDR2 are SGHNT and YYREEE (reference sequence). Germline trimming cut 4 bases from V and 0 bases from J; bases unmatched to any gene: 8. CDR3 nucleotide sequence: TGTGCCAGCAGCCCAACAGGGGGCCCTAGCTCCTACAATGAGCAGTTCTTC. Encoded protein: CASSPTGGPSSYNEQFF.

There are a few counts of this clonotype. The chain carries TRBV7-6 and TRBJ2-3; TRBD1 matches 8 bases. The CDR3 spans 18 residues. Germline lookup yields CDR1 SGHVS and CDR2 FNYEAQ. V lost 5 bases to trimming and J lost 5 bases; unmatched junction nucleotides: 18. This chain's CDR3 is CASSPMTGTGATVDTQYF. CDR3 DNA sequence: TGTGCCAGCAGCCCAATGACGGGGACAGGCGCCACCGTAGATACGCAGTATTTT.